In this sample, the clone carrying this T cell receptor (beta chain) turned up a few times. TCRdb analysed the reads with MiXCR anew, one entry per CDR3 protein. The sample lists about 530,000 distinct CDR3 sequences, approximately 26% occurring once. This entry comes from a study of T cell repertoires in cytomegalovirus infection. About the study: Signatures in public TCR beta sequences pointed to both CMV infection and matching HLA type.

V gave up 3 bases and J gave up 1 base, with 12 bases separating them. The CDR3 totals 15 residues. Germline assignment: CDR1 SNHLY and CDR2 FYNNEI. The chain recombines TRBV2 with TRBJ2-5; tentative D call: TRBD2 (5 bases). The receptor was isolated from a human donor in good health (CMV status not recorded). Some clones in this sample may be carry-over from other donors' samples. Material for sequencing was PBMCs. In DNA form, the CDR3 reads TGTGCCAGCAGTGACGAGCGGACCTCCCAAGAGACCCAGTACTTC. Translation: CASSDERTSQETQYF.